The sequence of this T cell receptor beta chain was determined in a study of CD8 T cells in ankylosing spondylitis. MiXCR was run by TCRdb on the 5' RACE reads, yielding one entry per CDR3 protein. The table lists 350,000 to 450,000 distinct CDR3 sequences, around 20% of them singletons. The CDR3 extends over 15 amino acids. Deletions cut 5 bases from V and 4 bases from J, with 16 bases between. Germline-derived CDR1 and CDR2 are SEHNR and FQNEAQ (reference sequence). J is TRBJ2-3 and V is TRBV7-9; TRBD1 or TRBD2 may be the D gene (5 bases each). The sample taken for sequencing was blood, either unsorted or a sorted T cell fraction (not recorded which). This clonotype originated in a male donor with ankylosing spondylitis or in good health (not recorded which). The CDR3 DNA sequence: TGTGCCAGCAGCGCGGACGGGCTGGGGGCAGATACGCAGTATTTT. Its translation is CASSADGLGADTQYF.